This passage covers 5 T cell receptor beta chains from one sample sequenced in a study of blood T cell repertoires in COVID-19. This table comes from immunoSEQ multiplex PCR, and its TCRdb copy is limited to in-frame clones, with some not included. The sample shows about 63,000 clones, about four fifths of them seen only once. Sample: PBMCs or T cells enriched from blood (not recorded which). The source of these receptors is a woman in her thirties or forties with acute COVID-19.

This rearrangement joins TRBV18 to TRBJ1-4; 7 bases map to TRBD1. V lost 4 bases and J lost 7; bases outside the gene matches: 3. Per germline, CDR1 KGHSH and CDR2 LQKENI. The CDR3 spans 13 residues. CDR3 sequence: CASSLGTVEKLFF. CDR3 nucleotide sequence: TGTGCCAGCTCACTAGGGACAGTTGAAAAACTGTTTTTT. The full variable domain, rest sourced from reference TRBV18 and TRBJ1-4, is NAGVMQNPRHLVRRRGQEARLRCSPMKGHSHVYWYRQLPEEGLKFMVYLQKENIIDESGMPKERFSAEFPKEGPSILRIQQVVRGDSAAYFCASSLGTVEKLFFGSGTQLSVL.

CDR3 sequence: CATSSGQVVTQETQYF. The CDR3 DNA follows: TGTGCCACCAGTTCTGGTCAGGTCGTTACTCAAGAGACCCAGTACTTC. V and J are TRBV24-1 and TRBJ2-5; no clear D gene. Per the germline V gene, CDR1 is KGHDR and CDR2 is SFDVKD. The CDR3 has 16 amino acids. V lost 6 bases to trimming and J lost 2 bases, with 18 bases between them.

J is TRBJ2-4 and V is TRBV15, with TRBD1 as a possible D gene (7 bases). Germline V CDR1 and CDR2: LNHNV, YYDKDF (reference sequence). V was pared by 7 bases and J by 6 bases, with 19 bases between. The CDR3 loop spans 15 amino acids. The CDR3 bases are TGTGCCACCAACCCGGGCGGGGACAGTGGAAACATTCAGTACTTC. It is translated as CATNPGGDSGNIQYF.

The chain couples TRBV5-1 to TRBJ2-1; perhaps TRBD2 as D (6 bases). The V and J ends lost 0 bases and 3 bases respectively, with 13 bases between them. Germline V gives CDR1 SGHRS, CDR2 YFSETQ. The CDR3 sequence is 16 residues long. For the CDR3, the DNA is TGCGCCAGCAGCTTGGGACTAGGACAAGTCTACAATGAGCAGTTCTTC. Amino acids: CASSLGLGQVYNEQFF. Full variable domain (rest looked up from reference TRBV5-1 and TRBJ2-1): KAGVTQTPRYLIKTRGQQVTLSCSPISGHRSVSWYQQTPGQGLQFLFEYFSETQRNKGNFPGRFSGRQFSNSRSEMNVSTLELGDSALYLCASSLGLGQVYNEQFFGPGTRLTVL.

The chain has TRBV2 and TRBJ1-2; a possible D gene is TRBD1 (6 bases). Germline-derived CDR1 and CDR2 are SNHLY and FYNNEI. The CDR3 covers 14 residues. Trimming pared 2 bases from V and 8 bases from J, leaving 15 bases between. CDR3 region: CASSEYPGANGYTF. DNA for the CDR3: TGTGCCAGCAGTGAATACCCAGGGGCGAACGGCTACACCTTC.